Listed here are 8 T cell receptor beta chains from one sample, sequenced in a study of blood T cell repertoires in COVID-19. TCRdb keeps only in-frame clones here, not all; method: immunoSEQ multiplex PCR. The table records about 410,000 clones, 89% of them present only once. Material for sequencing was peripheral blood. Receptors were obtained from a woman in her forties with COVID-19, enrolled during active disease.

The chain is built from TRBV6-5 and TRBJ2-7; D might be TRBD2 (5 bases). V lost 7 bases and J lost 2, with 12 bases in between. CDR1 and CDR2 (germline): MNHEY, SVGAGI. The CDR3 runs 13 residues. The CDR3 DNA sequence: TGTGCCAGCATGCGAGGGAACCCCTACGAGCAGTACTTC. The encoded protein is CASMRGNPYEQYF.

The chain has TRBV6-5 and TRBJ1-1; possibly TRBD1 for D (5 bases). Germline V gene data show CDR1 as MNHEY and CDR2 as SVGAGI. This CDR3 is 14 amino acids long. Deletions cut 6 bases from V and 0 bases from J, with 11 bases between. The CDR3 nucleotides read TGTGCCAGCAGGAGACAGAGCATGAACACTGAAGCTTTCTTT. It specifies CASRRQSMNTEAFF.

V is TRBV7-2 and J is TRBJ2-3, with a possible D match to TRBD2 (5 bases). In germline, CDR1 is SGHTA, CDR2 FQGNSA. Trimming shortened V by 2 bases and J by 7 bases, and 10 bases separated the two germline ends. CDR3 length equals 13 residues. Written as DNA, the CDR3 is TGTGCCAGCAGCTTACAGAGGGATAATACGCAGTATTTT. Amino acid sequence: CASSLQRDNTQYF.

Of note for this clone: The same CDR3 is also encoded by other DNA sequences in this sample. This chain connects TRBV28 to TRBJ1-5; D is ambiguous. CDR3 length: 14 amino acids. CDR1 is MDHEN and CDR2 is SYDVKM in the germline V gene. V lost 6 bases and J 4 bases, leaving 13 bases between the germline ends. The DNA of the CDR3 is TGTGCCAGCAGCCCCCCCGGGGATAATCAGCCCCAGCATTTT. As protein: CASSPPGDNQPQHF.

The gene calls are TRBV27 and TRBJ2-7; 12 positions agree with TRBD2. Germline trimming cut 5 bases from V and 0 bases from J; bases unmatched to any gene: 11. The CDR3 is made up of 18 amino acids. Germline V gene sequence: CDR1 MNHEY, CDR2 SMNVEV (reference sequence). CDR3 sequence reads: CASSPRSPTSGSSYEQYF. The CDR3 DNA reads TGTGCCAGCAGTCCGCGATCCCCGACTAGCGGGAGCTCCTACGAGCAGTACTTC.

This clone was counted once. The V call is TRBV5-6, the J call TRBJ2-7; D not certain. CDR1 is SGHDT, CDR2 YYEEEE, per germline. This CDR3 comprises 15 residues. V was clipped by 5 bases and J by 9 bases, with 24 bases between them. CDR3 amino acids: CASSPGYSSYERQYF. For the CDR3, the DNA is TGTGCCAGCAGTCCTGGGTATTCGTCCTACGAGCGGCAGTACTTC.

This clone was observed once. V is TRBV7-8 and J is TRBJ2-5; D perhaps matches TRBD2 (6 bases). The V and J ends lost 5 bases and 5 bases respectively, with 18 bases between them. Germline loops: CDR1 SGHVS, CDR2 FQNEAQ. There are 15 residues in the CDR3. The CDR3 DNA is TGTGCCAGCAGCCCTTCAGGAGGGGTGGTGGAGACCCAGTACTTC. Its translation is CASSPSGGVVETQYF.

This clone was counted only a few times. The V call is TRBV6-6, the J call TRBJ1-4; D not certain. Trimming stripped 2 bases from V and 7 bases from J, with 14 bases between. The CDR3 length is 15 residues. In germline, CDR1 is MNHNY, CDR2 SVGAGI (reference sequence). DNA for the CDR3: TGTGCCAGCAGTTACGGTCGGGAAAGAGGTGAAAAACTGTTTTTT. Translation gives CASSYGRERGEKLFF.